The 20 T cell receptor beta chains reported below all come from one sample, sequenced in a study of CD8+CD57+ T cells in acquired aplastic anemia. Researchers used genomic DNA as the template to profile TCR beta VDJ and CDR3. From the reads, TCRdb called clonotypes with MiXCR, one entry per CDR3 protein. This table has about 250,000 distinct CDR3 sequences, approximately 45% appearing once. Sequenced patients had shown CD8+CD57+ cell expansion by flow cytometry. The sample consisted of sorted CD4+, CD8+, or CD8+CD57+ T cells (not recorded which) from PBMCs. These receptors all come from a human donor with aplastic anemia.

The CDR3 here is CSARPWTGDGYTF. The CDR3 nucleotides are TGCAGTGCTAGACCTTGGACAGGGGATGGCTACACCTTC. The V gene is TRBV20-1, the J gene TRBJ1-2, with 9 nucleotides matching TRBD1. Germline V CDR1 and CDR2: DFQATT, SNEGSKA (reference sequence). This CDR3 is 13 amino acids long. With 2 bases clipped from V and 6 bases from J, the junction kept 4 bases outside the gene matches.

The chain couples TRBV30 to TRBJ2-1; tentative D call: TRBD1 (6 bases). This CDR3 has 14 amino acids. CDR1 GTSNPN and CDR2 SVGIG come from the germline V gene (reference sequence). V lost 3 bases to trimming and J lost 7 bases, with 16 bases between them. The CDR3 nucleotides are TGTGCCTGGAGCCTAGCAGGGGTGGGGAATGAGCAGTTCTTC. Its protein product is CAWSLAGVGNEQFF.

The J gene is TRBJ1-2, the V gene TRBV27; D gene unclear. V gave up 3 bases and J gave up 2 bases, with 16 bases separating them. This CDR3 has 16 amino acids. CDR1 MNHEY and CDR2 SMNVEV come from the germline V gene (reference sequence). The CDR3 DNA reads TGTGCCAGCAGTTTTTACCCCAGTGGGAAGAACTATGGCTACACCTTC. Amino acid sequence: CASSFYPSGKNYGYTF.

This clonotype was found many times. The DNA for the CDR3 is TGCAGTGCTGAAACCGGGACAGGGTTTAGCTATGGCTACACCTTC. Its translation: CSAETGTGFSYGYTF. The chain recombines TRBV20-1 with TRBJ1-2; 9 nucleotides agree with TRBD1. The trim removed 5 bases at V and 4 bases at J, leaving 11 bases unmatched. Germline CDR1 reads DFQATT; CDR2 reads SNEGSKA (reference sequence). The CDR3 is 15 amino acids.

This clonotype was seen repeatedly, ten times or more. The V call is TRBV4-1, the J call TRBJ2-1; 7 positions agree with TRBD2. The CDR3 has 15 amino acids. Germline values: CDR1 MGHRA, CDR2 YSYEKL. Germline trimming cut 4 bases from V and 6 bases from J; bases unmatched to any gene: 9. Here the CDR3 reads CASSPAEVAGNEQFF. Written as DNA, the CDR3 is TGCGCCAGCAGCCCGGCCGAGGTAGCGGGCAATGAGCAGTTCTTC.

The genes are TRBV19 and TRBJ2-1; D is unclear. V was shortened by 2 bases and J by 4 bases, with 12 bases between the two germline ends. The germline gives CDR1 LNHDA, CDR2 SQIVND (reference sequence). The CDR3 contains 15 residues. The CDR3 is CASSITAETYNEQFF. In nucleotides, the CDR3 is TGTGCCAGTAGTATAACCGCAGAGACATACAATGAGCAGTTCTTC.

The chain recombines TRBV2 with TRBJ2-5; D gene unclear. Germline CDR1 reads SNHLY; CDR2 reads FYNNEI. This CDR3 is built from 11 residues. The V end lost 7 bases, the J end lost 3 bases, and 6 bases lay between the germline ends. The CDR3 DNA reads as TGTGCCAGCACCACGGAAGAGACCCAGTACTTC. Translation: CASTTEETQYF.

The gene calls are TRBV15 and TRBJ1-4; possible D gene TRBD1, 6 bases. V lost 11 bases and J 7 bases, leaving 17 bases between the germline ends. There are 13 residues in the CDR3. The V gene's germline CDR1 is LNHNV and CDR2 YYDKDF (reference sequence). CDR3 sequence (DNA): TGTGCCTCTACTTCGGACAGAAGTGAAAAACTGTTTTTT. It encodes CASTSDRSEKLFF.

This clonotype showed up many times. The gene calls are TRBV20-1 and TRBJ2-1; TRBD2 aligns across 12 bases. Germline CDR1 DFQATT, CDR2 SNEGSKA (reference sequence). Unmatched junction bases numbered 15, after V lost 0 bases and J lost 6 bases. This CDR3 has 19 residues. CDR3 sequence reads: CSARDLDLAGGRGGNEQFF. The CDR3 DNA follows: TGCAGTGCTAGAGATTTGGATCTAGCGGGAGGGAGGGGTGGCAATGAGCAGTTCTTC.

This clonotype was found a few times. The genes are TRBV15 and TRBJ1-4; D is ambiguous. V was trimmed by 3 bases and J by 8 bases, leaving 10 bases between them. Germline CDR1 is LNHNV and CDR2 is YYDKDF (reference sequence). The CDR3 sequence is 13 residues long. CDR3 loop: CATSSPSWEKLFF. DNA of the CDR3: TGTGCCACCAGCAGCCCCAGTTGGGAAAAACTGTTTTTT. Supplemented by reference TRBV15 and TRBJ1-4, the full variable domain reads DAMVIQNPRYQVTQFGKPVTLSCSQTLNHNVMYWYQQKSSQAPKLLFHYYDKDFNNEADTPDNFQSRRPNTSFCFLDIRSPGLGDTAMYLCATSSPSWEKLFFGSGTQLSVL.

By sample fraction, this clonotype is medium-sized (0.01 to 0.1%). This chain connects TRBV2 to TRBJ2-7; unclear D gene. The CDR3 loop spans 10 amino acids. From germline, CDR1 is SNHLY and CDR2 FYNNEI. Trimming cost V 6 bases and J 4 bases, with 4 bases left between them. The CDR3 DNA reads as TGTGCCAGCAGCGGGTACGAGCAGTACTTC. As protein: CASSGYEQYF.

This clonotype was seen repeatedly, ten times or more. V gene TRBV2 combines with J gene TRBJ1-1; D gene unclear. The germline V gene has CDR1 SNHLY and CDR2 FYNNEI. The CDR3 spans 11 residues. V lost 7 bases and J lost 7, with 10 bases in between. The CDR3: CASKILGEAFF. The CDR3 DNA is TGTGCCAGCAAGATCTTGGGTGAAGCTTTCTTT.

The chain joins TRBV3-1 to TRBJ2-7, with D possibly TRBD1 on 5 matching bases. V was pared by 2 bases and J by 4 bases, with 12 bases between. The germline gives CDR1 LGHDT, CDR2 YNNKEL (reference sequence). The CDR3 is made up of 14 amino acids. The CDR3 DNA reads TGTGCCAGCAGCCAACAGGGAATGACATACGAGCAGTACTTC. It codes for CASSQQGMTYEQYF.

This clonotype was recorded at least ten times. The chain carries TRBV6-4 and TRBJ2-2, with D uncertain. This CDR3 spans 13 amino acids. V lost 0 bases, J lost 6 bases, and 5 bases lay in between. Germline lookup yields CDR1 MRHNA and CDR2 SNTAGT. Written as DNA, the CDR3 is TGTGCCAGCAGTGACTCGACGTCCGGGGAGCTGTTTTTT. This gives the protein CASSDSTSGELFF.

The rearrangement joins TRBV20-1 to TRBJ2-1; D might be TRBD1 or TRBD2, each matching 5 bases. The V gene's germline CDR1 is DFQATT and CDR2 SNEGSKA (reference sequence). The CDR3 is 12 amino acids. V was clipped by 6 bases and J by 7 bases, with 13 bases between them. The CDR3 nucleotides read TGCAGTGCCAGCGTGTGGGGGAATGAGCAGTTCTTC. This translates into CSASVWGNEQFF.

This clonotype is a singleton in its sample. The CDR3 DNA sequence: TGTGCCAGCATCCCTTACCCCGGGACAGGGACCTACGAGCAGTACTTC. It codes for CASIPYPGTGTYEQYF. The rearrangement uses TRBV7-9 and TRBJ2-7; TRBD1 matches at 9 bases. V gave up 7 bases and J gave up 2 bases; unmatched junction bases: 12. The CDR3 spans 16 residues. Germline V gene lookup returns CDR1 SEHNR and CDR2 FQNEAQ (reference sequence).

The chain employs TRBV5-1 and TRBJ2-5; the match to TRBD2 covers 8 bases. V shed 2 bases, J shed 1 base, and the junction held 7 bases outside the gene matches. The CDR3 is 16 amino acids. CDR1 and CDR2 (germline): SGHRS, YFSETQ. The CDR3 region has the DNA TGCGCCAGCAGCTTTGGGGAGCGGGGGCTCCAAGAGACCCAGTACTTC. It yields the protein CASSFGERGLQETQYF.

This clonotype was counted between two and nine times. The chain carries TRBV10-3 and TRBJ2-1, with 10 bases aligning to TRBD2. The CDR3 runs 16 residues. Per the germline V gene, CDR1 is ENHRY and CDR2 is SYGVKD. The V and J ends lost 2 bases and 5 bases, in that order; junction bases with no gene match: 6. CDR3 region: CAISEKRTSGDNEQFF. The CDR3 nucleotides are TGTGCCATCAGTGAGAAGAGGACTAGCGGAGACAATGAGCAGTTCTTC.

This clonotype was seen repeatedly, ten times or more. The chain joins TRBV28 to TRBJ2-7, with 8 bases that match TRBD1. This CDR3 has 15 amino acids. The germline CDR1 and CDR2 sequences are MDHEN and SYDVKM. Trimming at V came to 6 bases and at J to 3 bases, leaving 10 bases not matched to a gene. Here the CDR3 DNA reads TGTGCCAGCAGCGAGACTCAGGGGGCGGGCTACGAGCAGTACTTC. Protein sequence: CASSETQGAGYEQYF.

The CDR3 loop is CSVQQGVYYGYTF. The CDR3 DNA follows: TGCAGCGTTCAACAGGGGGTGTACTATGGCTACACCTTC. This chain uses TRBV29-1 with TRBJ1-2; 8 nucleotides line up with TRBD1. CDR3 length: 13 amino acids. V gave up 5 bases and J gave up 3 bases; unmatched junction bases: 5. Per germline, CDR1 SQVTM and CDR2 ANQGSEA.